The 22 T cell receptor beta chains in this list originate from one sample, sequenced in a study of T cells in Graves' hyperthyroidism and ophthalmopathy (dated by TCRdb to between 2018 and 2021). The library was generated by multiplex PCR. The sequencer was an Illumina HiSeq 2000. The TCR beta CDR3 regions were amplified from RNA transcripts. The TCR CDR3 was subjected to a first round of RT-PCR using the HTBI primer set and the Qiagen OneStep RT-PCR kit. TCRdb passed the public sequencing reads through fastp at Q25 and MiXCR, retaining productive beta sequences. Rows are combined by CDR3 protein, so each entry shows the most common genes and DNA. This sample comprises approximately 46,000 distinct CDR3 sequences, roughly 49% of them detected only once. The ten largest make up roughly 32% of the sample. The sequencing input was peripheral blood or thyroid tissue (not recorded which). Every receptor here comes from a woman in her forties or fifties with Graves' hyperthyroidism.

A note on this clonotype: One end of the junction does not line up with germline, which may come from a read error. The rearrangement uses TRBV6-5 and TRBJ2-7; the match to TRBD2 covers 12 bases. The CDR3 covers 16 residues. The germline gives CDR1 MNHEY, CDR2 SVGAGI. This CDR3 reads CASSYGLAGKNGELYF. The CDR3 DNA sequence: TGTGCCAGCAGTTACGGACTAGCGGGAAAGAACGGGGAGCTGTACTTC.

The chain is built from TRBV24-1 and TRBJ1-1; no definite D call. The length of the CDR3 is 10 residues. V was pared by 9 bases and J by 3 bases, with 4 bases between. Germline assignment: CDR1 KGHDR and CDR2 SFDVKD. The CDR3 here is CATWDTEAFF. CDR3 in DNA: TGTGCCACCTGGGACACTGAAGCTTTCTTT.

The chain couples TRBV25-1 to TRBJ1-2; TRBD1 might be the D (5 bases). Trimming cost V 7 bases and J 1 base, with 13 bases left between them. CDR1 is MGHDK, CDR2 SYGVNS, per germline. This CDR3 spans 14 amino acids. The CDR3 bases are TGTGCCAGCACCGGGATAGGGGATAACTATGGCTACACCTTC. Its translation: CASTGIGDNYGYTF.

At least ten counts were recorded for this clonotype. The V call is TRBV2, the J call TRBJ1-3; the D gene is possibly TRBD1 (5 bases). Germline assignment: CDR1 SNHLY and CDR2 FYNNEI. Trimming took off 6 bases at V and 4 bases at J, with 10 bases between the two ends. This CDR3 is built from 13 residues. The CDR3 region has the DNA TGTGCCAGCAGGACGGACATAGGAAACACCATATATTTT. Residues: CASRTDIGNTIYF.

In its sample, this clonotype was seen many times. The chain joins TRBV4-2 to TRBJ2-7; D remains ambiguous. The germline V and J ends were trimmed by 0 bases and 0 bases, with 12 bases remaining between them. The germline CDR1 and CDR2 sequences are LGHNA and YNFKEQ. The CDR3 loop spans 16 amino acids. The CDR3 DNA is TGTGCCAGCAGCCAAGATCTATACAGCACCTCCTACGAGCAGTACTTC. Translating it yields CASSQDLYSTSYEQYF.

The chain carries TRBV7-8 and TRBJ1-2; a weak D match, TRBD1 (6 bases). Trimming removed 5 bases from V and 0 bases from J, with 13 bases in between. There are 15 residues in the CDR3. Germline CDR1 and CDR2: SGHVS and FQNEAQ. CDR3: CASSEWDTTNYGYTF. CDR3 bases: TGTGCCAGCAGCGAGTGGGACACTACTAACTATGGCTACACCTTC.

This clonotype is termed medium-sized. This rearrangement joins TRBV7-2 to TRBJ2-5, with TRBD1 as a possible D gene (5 bases). V was clipped by 5 bases and J by 7 bases, with 11 bases between them. The length of the CDR3 is 12 residues. Per germline, CDR1 SGHTA and CDR2 FQGNSA. CDR3 residues: CASSPQGRTQYF. In DNA, the CDR3 is TGTGCCAGCAGCCCCCAGGGAAGGACCCAGTACTTC.

Comment on this clonotype: The CDR3 does not end in the conserved phenylalanine or tryptophan, so this is likely a read error. No DNA is shown, since the ends of the CDR3 on it are uncertain; the CDR3 is the one TCRdb lists. This chain joins TRBV7-9 and TRBJ2-7; the table's D call TRBD2 went unverified against the DNA. 15 amino acids form the CDR3, both terminal residues included. From germline, CDR1 is SEHNR and CDR2 FQNEAQ (reference sequence). CDR3 sequence: CASSSLPGTSGHSSY.

This chain joins TRBV20-1 and TRBJ2-5, with 9 positions matching TRBD1. V lost 2 bases and J lost 0; bases outside the gene matches: 4. Per germline, CDR1 DFQATT and CDR2 SNEGSKA (reference sequence). The CDR3 consists of 15 residues. The CDR3 reads CSARSTGGYQETQYF. The CDR3 nucleotides are TGCAGTGCTAGATCGACAGGGGGATACCAAGAGACCCAGTACTTC.

This chain links TRBV2 with TRBJ1-5; D is unresolved. Germline CDR1 is SNHLY and CDR2 is FYNNEI. This CDR3 has 15 residues. V lost 6 bases to trimming and J lost 7 bases, with 19 bases between them. The CDR3 DNA is TGTGCCAGCAGCCAAGGTTTCGGAGGGCACCAGCCCCAGCATTTT. It codes for CASSQGFGGHQPQHF.

V is TRBV10-3 and J is TRBJ1-2, with D possibly TRBD1 on 5 matching bases. Germline CDR1 reads ENHRY; CDR2 reads SYGVKD. Trimming removed 2 bases from V and 2 bases from J, with 9 bases in between. This CDR3 spans 14 amino acids. CDR3 sequence reads: CAISEPGTNYGYTF. In DNA form, the CDR3 reads TGTGCCATCAGTGAGCCCGGGACCAACTATGGCTACACCTTC.

This clonotype has at least ten counts. The chain carries TRBV20-1 and TRBJ2-7, with TRBD1 matching over 7 bases. J gave up 2 bases and V 1 base, and 8 bases lay outside the gene matches. CDR3 length: 15 amino acids. From germline, CDR1 is DFQATT and CDR2 SNEGSKA (reference sequence). The CDR3 sequence is CSARGLLGTAYEQYF. In nucleotides, the CDR3 is TGCAGTGCTAGAGGCCTACTTGGGACAGCCTACGAGCAGTACTTC.

This chain joins TRBV29-1 and TRBJ2-5, with 9 bases aligning to TRBD1. Germline values: CDR1 SQVTM, CDR2 ANQGSEA. The CDR3 is 13 amino acids. Trimming cost V 6 bases and J 2 bases; bases outside gene matches: 4. In nucleotides, the CDR3 is TGCAGCGTGAGGGGGACAGGGCAAGAGACCCAGTACTTC. Amino acid sequence: CSVRGTGQETQYF. The full variable domain, its missing parts supplied by reference TRBV29-1 and TRBJ2-5, is SAVISQKPSRDICQRGTSLTIQCQVDSQVTMMFWYRQQPGQSLTLIATANQGSEATYESGFVIDKFPISRPNLTFSTLTVSNMSPEDSSIYLCSVRGTGQETQYFGPGTRLLVL.

The CDR3 DNA reads TGCAGTGCTAGATCGACAGGGATGGGTTACGAGCAGTACTTC. Translated: CSARSTGMGYEQYF. The genes are TRBV20-1 and TRBJ2-7; the match to TRBD1 covers 7 bases. The CDR3 runs 14 residues. Germline CDR1 and CDR2: DFQATT and SNEGSKA (reference sequence). After removal of 2 bases from V and 4 bases from J, the junction contained 8 bases not matched to a gene.

This chain connects TRBV10-3 to TRBJ1-5; no reliable D call. The V and J ends lost 0 bases and 5 bases respectively, with 14 bases between them. CDR1 ENHRY and CDR2 SYGVKD come from the germline V gene. The CDR3 covers 16 residues. CDR3 nucleotides: TGTGCCATCAGTGAGTCGATGCTCCGGCGGGATCAGCCCCAGCATTTT. Its translation is CAISESMLRRDQPQHF.

In its sample, this clonotype was seen many times. The genes are TRBV9 and TRBJ2-3; TRBD2 matches 7 bases. The junction had 8 bases not matched to a gene; V was cut back by 0 bases and J by 4 bases. This CDR3 is 16 amino acids long. Germline V gene lookup returns CDR1 SGDLS and CDR2 YYNGEE. This CDR3 reads CASSVGGSPSADTQYF. CDR3 DNA: TGTGCCAGCAGCGTAGGCGGGAGCCCCAGCGCAGATACGCAGTATTTT.

This clonotype was counted at least ten times. J is TRBJ2-2 and V is TRBV4-3; TRBD1 matches 7 bases. After removal of 0 bases from V and 6 bases from J, the junction contained 4 bases not matched to a gene. Germline V gene sequence: CDR1 LGHNA, CDR2 YSLEER. This CDR3 is built from 15 residues. CDR3 bases: TGCGCCAGCAGCCAAGAAGACAGGGTCGCCGGGGAGCTGTTTTTT. Translated: CASSQEDRVAGELFF.

The CDR3 DNA follows: TGCAGTGCTAGAGCAACTAGCCTCGAACAGACCCAGTACTTC. Protein: CSARATSLEQTQYF. The V call is TRBV20-1, the J call TRBJ2-7, with a tentative D call TRBD2 (6 bases). The last part of the DNA fits TRBJ2-5 better; the J call may be wrong. In germline, CDR1 is DFQATT, CDR2 SNEGSKA (reference sequence). CDR3 length: 14 amino acids.

The V call is TRBV29-1, the J call TRBJ1-2; 7 bases match TRBD1. The germline V gene has CDR1 SQVTM and CDR2 ANQGSEA. The CDR3 is made up of 12 amino acids. Here the CDR3 reads CRQQGIDYGYTF. DNA of the CDR3: TGCAGACAACAGGGGATTGACTATGGCTACACCTTC.

This clonotype was picked up many times. This may be a read error: a much more frequent sequence differs by one nucleotide. The rearrangement links TRBV20-1 to TRBJ1-2, with D hard to call. The CDR3 consists of 14 residues. Germline CDR1 is DFQATT and CDR2 is SNEGSKA (reference sequence). The DNA for the CDR3 is TGCGGTGCTAGAGATGCCCAAGGTCACTATGGCTACACCTTC. Translating it yields CGARDAQGHYGYTF.

Ten or more counts support this clonotype. The rearrangement links TRBV20-1 to TRBJ2-7; possible D gene TRBD2, 5 bases. The V gene's germline CDR1 is DFQATT and CDR2 SNEGSKA (reference sequence). The CDR3 is made up of 12 amino acids. The germline V and J ends were trimmed by 6 bases and 2 bases, with 11 bases remaining between them. CDR3 residues: CSAPSGAYEQYF. CDR3 coding DNA: TGCAGTGCCCCCTCCGGGGCCTACGAGCAGTACTTC.

The V gene is TRBV24-1, the J gene TRBJ1-2, with D perhaps matching TRBD1 (6 bases). The length of the CDR3 is 12 residues. Trimming took off 11 bases at V and 4 bases at J, with 13 bases between the two ends. Germline loops: CDR1 KGHDR, CDR2 SFDVKD. CDR3 nucleotide sequence: TGTGCCAGTGAAGGGGGGCCCTATGGCTACACCTTC. It codes for CASEGGPYGYTF.